These 13 T cell receptor beta chains were all obtained from the same sample, sequenced in a study of T cell changes during pregnancy in multiple sclerosis. TCRdb's table, derived via immunoSEQ multiplex PCR, lists solely in-frame clones and lacks some. The sample consists of approximately 51,000 clones, 85% to 95% of them appearing once. The starting material was CD4+ T cells from peripheral blood mononuclear cells, obtained in the second trimester of pregnancy. Receptors were obtained from a female donor with multiple sclerosis, enrolled in a pregnancy study.

Points on this clone: At one end the junction does not follow the germline gene, possibly because of a read error. The chain has TRBV7-7 and TRBJ2-3; 9 nucleotides line up with TRBD2. The CDR3 loop spans 15 amino acids. Looked up from germline, CDR1 is SSHAT and CDR2 is FNYEAQ (reference sequence). The CDR3 sequence is CASSLGPSGADTQYF. The CDR3 DNA is TGTGCTAGCAGCTTGGGTCCTAGCGGGGCAGATACGCAGTATTTT.

The V and J genes are TRBV18 and TRBJ2-7; possibly TRBD2 for D (6 bases). The CDR3 covers 17 residues. Trimming shortened V by 1 base and J by 2 bases, and 18 bases separated the two germline ends. The V gene's germline CDR1 is KGHSH and CDR2 LQKENI. CDR3 amino acids: CASSPRGDLTTTYEQYF. In DNA, the CDR3 is TGTGCCAGCTCACCACGCGGGGACTTAACGACCACCTACGAGCAGTACTTC.

V gene TRBV6-6 combines with J gene TRBJ1-3; the D is unclear. The CDR3 is 16 amino acids. V gave up 2 bases and J gave up 4 bases, with 15 bases separating them. Germline assignment: CDR1 MNHNY and CDR2 SVGAGI (reference sequence). CDR3: CASSYSGPSSGNTIYF. The CDR3 DNA sequence: TGTGCCAGCAGTTACAGCGGCCCGAGCTCAGGAAACACCATATATTTT.

V gene TRBV25-1 combines with J gene TRBJ1-4, with no clear D. The CDR3 totals 14 residues. Germline CDR1 and CDR2: MGHDK and SYGVNS. Trimming pared 4 bases from V and 6 bases from J, leaving 12 bases between. The CDR3, as DNA: TGTGCCAGCAGTGGCCGGGGATTCGATGAAAAACTGTTTTTT. Residues: CASSGRGFDEKLFF.

The chain links TRBV27 to TRBJ2-1, with 10 positions matching TRBD1. V shed 4 bases and J 7 bases; nucleotides not matched to a gene: 10. The CDR3 is 16 amino acids. Germline loops: CDR1 MNHEY, CDR2 SMNVEV (reference sequence). CDR3 coding DNA: TGTGCCAGCAGTTCCCCGACAGGGGGCCGGTGGAATGAGCAGTTCTTC. As protein: CASSSPTGGRWNEQFF.

This sequence joins TRBV10-3 and TRBJ1-5; 7 positions agree with TRBD1. V shed 10 bases, J shed 2 bases, and the junction held 11 bases outside the gene matches. The CDR3 spans 15 residues. Germline V CDR1 and CDR2: ENHRY, SYGVKD. The CDR3 spells CATQGDGSGNQPQHF. The CDR3 nucleotides are TGTGCCACCCAGGGGGACGGGAGCGGCAATCAGCCCCAGCATTTT.

The gene calls are TRBV7-2 and TRBJ1-3; no firm D call. V was clipped by 4 bases and J by 3 bases, with 10 bases between them. CDR3 size: 14 residues. Germline-derived CDR1 and CDR2 are SGHTA and FQGNSA. In DNA, the CDR3 is TGTGCCAGCAGCTCAGGCGTATATGGAAACACCATATATTTT. Its translation is CASSSGVYGNTIYF.

The genes are TRBV6-7 and TRBJ1-3; tentative D call: TRBD1 (6 bases). TRBV6-7 carries the ORF label, with uncertain function. The ends were cut back, 6 bases at V and 4 bases at J, with 31 bases in the middle. This CDR3 contains 20 residues. The CDR3 is CASRRTGTHLPTPSGNTIYF. In nucleotides, the CDR3 is TGTGCCAGCAGGCGTACCGGGACACACCTTCCTACGCCGTCCGGAAACACCATATATTTT.

This sequence joins TRBV4-2 and TRBJ1-5, with D possibly matching TRBD1 (5 bases). V was pared by 0 bases and J by 7 bases, with 16 bases between. From germline, CDR1 is LGHNA and CDR2 YNFKEQ. The CDR3 has 16 residues. CDR3 bases: TGTGCCAGCAGCCAAGAGCTTGTCAGGGAGGAACAGCCCCAGCATTTT. This encodes CASSQELVREEQPQHF.

The V and J genes are TRBV19 and TRBJ1-6; no clear D. The CDR3 covers 13 residues. Germline V gene sequence: CDR1 LNHDA, CDR2 SQIVND (reference sequence). V lost 3 bases to trimming and J lost 12 bases, with 12 bases between them. The CDR3 reads CASSMWAGRPLHF. The CDR3 nucleotides read TGTGCCAGTAGTATGTGGGCCGGCCGACCCCTCCACTTT.

The chain couples TRBV7-3 to TRBJ2-5, with 9 bases aligning to TRBD2. The CDR3 is 16 residues long. Looked up from germline, CDR1 is SGHTA and CDR2 is FQGTGA. Unmatched junction bases numbered 11, after V lost 2 bases and J lost 7 bases. The CDR3 loop reads CASSLGPAGGPGTQYF. CDR3 in DNA: TGTGCCAGCAGCTTAGGGCCAGCGGGGGGCCCCGGGACCCAGTACTTC.

The rearrangement joins TRBV5-1 to TRBJ1-1, with 9 bases lining up with TRBD1. The CDR3 contains 15 residues. V lost 4 bases, J lost 5 bases, and 9 bases stayed unmatched. CDR1 and CDR2 (germline): SGHRS, YFSETQ. The CDR3 DNA is TGCGCCAGCAGCCAGCCCGGGACAGGGTTGACTGAAGCTTTCTTT. Protein: CASSQPGTGLTEAFF. Full variable domain (outside the CDR3, taken from reference TRBV5-1 and TRBJ1-1): KAGVTQTPRYLIKTRGQQVTLSCSPISGHRSVSWYQQTPGQGLQFLFEYFSETQRNKGNFPGRFSGRQFSNSRSEMNVSTLELGDSALYLCASSQPGTGLTEAFFGQGTRLTVV.

The CDR3: CAISESGGAGTDTQYF. The DNA of the CDR3 is TGTGCCATCAGTGAGTCAGGCGGGGCTGGCACAGATACGCAGTATTTT. This chain joins TRBV10-3 and TRBJ2-3, with a weak D call TRBD2 (6 bases). CDR3 length: 16 amino acids. Trimming removed 0 bases at V and 1 base at J, with 11 bases between. Germline V gives CDR1 ENHRY, CDR2 SYGVKD.